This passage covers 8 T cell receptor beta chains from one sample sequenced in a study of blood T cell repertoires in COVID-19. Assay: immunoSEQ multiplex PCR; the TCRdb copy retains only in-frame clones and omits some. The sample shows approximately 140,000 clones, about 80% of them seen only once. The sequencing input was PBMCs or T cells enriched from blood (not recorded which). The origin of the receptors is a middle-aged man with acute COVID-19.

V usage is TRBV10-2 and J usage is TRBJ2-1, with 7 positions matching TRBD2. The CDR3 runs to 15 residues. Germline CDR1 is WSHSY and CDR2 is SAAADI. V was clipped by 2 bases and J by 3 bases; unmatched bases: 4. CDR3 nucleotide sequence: TGCGCCAGCAGTGAGCGGGAGGCCCGCTACAATGAGCAGTTCTTC. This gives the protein CASSEREARYNEQFF.

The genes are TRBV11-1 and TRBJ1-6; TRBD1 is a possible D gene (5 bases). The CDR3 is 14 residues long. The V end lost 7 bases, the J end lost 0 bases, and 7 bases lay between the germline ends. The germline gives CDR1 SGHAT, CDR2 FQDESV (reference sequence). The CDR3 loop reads CASTDSSYNSPLHF. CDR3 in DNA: TGTGCCAGCACTGACAGCTCCTATAATTCACCCCTCCACTTT. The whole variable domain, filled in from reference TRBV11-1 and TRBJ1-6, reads EAEVAQSPRYKITEKSQAVAFWCDPISGHATLYWYRQILGQGPELLVQFQDESVVDDSQLPKDRFSAERLKGVDSTLKIQPAELGDSAMYLCASTDSSYNSPLHFGNGTRLTVT.

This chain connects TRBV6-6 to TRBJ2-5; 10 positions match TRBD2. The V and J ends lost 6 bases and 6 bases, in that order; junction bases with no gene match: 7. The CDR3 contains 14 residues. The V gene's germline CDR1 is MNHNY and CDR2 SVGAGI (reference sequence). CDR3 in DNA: TGTGCCAGCAGCACCGGGACTAGCGCCCAGACCCAGTACTTC. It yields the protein CASSTGTSAQTQYF.

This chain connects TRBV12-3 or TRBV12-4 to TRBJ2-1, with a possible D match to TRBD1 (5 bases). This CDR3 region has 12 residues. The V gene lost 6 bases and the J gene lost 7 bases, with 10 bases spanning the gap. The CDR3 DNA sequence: TGTGCCAGCAGCAAAGGGGTGAATGAGCAGTTCTTC. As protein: CASSKGVNEQFF.

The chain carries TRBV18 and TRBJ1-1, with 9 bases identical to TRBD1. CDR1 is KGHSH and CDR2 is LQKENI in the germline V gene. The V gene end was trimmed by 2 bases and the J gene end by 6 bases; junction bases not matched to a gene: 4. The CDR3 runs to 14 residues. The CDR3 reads CASSPGTGSPEAFF. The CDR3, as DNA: TGTGCCAGCTCACCAGGGACAGGGTCACCTGAAGCTTTCTTT.

The CDR3 loop reads CASSFLTGKLFF. The CDR3 DNA follows: TGTGCCAGCAGCTTCTTGACAGGGAAACTGTTTTTT. This chain links TRBV7-9 with TRBJ1-4; 7 positions agree with TRBD1. The CDR3 length is 12 residues. The V segment lost 3 bases and the J segment 11 bases; nucleotides outside the gene matches: 3. Germline V gene data show CDR1 as SEHNR and CDR2 as FQNEAQ (reference sequence).

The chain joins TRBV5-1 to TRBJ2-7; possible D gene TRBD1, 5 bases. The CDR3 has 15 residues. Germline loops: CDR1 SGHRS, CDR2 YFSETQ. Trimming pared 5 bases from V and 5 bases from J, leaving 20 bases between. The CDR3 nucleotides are TGCGCCAGCAGTTTCGGCCAGGGTGGAGTGGACGAGCAGTACTTC. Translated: CASSFGQGGVDEQYF.

CDR3 DNA sequence: TGTGCCAGCCGCGGGTCTAGGGGAGGCGGGGCTGAAGCTTTCTTT. Translating it yields CASRGSRGGGAEAFF. This sequence joins TRBV27 and TRBJ1-1; tentative D call: TRBD1 (5 bases). CDR3 size: 15 residues. The V and J ends lost 8 bases and 6 bases respectively, with 22 bases between them. The germline CDR1 and CDR2 sequences are MNHEY and SMNVEV (reference sequence).